This TCR beta chain stems from a study of radiotherapy plus CTLA-4 blockade in lung cancer. Study as a whole: For about 19% of patients, objective responses occurred, and around 31% had disease control.

About this clone itself: Antigen: not known.

Study results and caveats: Radiotherapy was combined with ipilimumab, and tumor-derived TCR clones then expanded in blood. Strongest reported response predictors: early blood clone changes and post-radiation interferon-beta.

Data came from immunoSEQ multiplex PCR; TCRdb stores just in-frame clones and leaves some out. The table has around 95,000 clones, about four fifths seen once; the top ten hold around 0.9%. Germline V gives CDR1 LNHDA, CDR2 SQIVND (reference sequence). This CDR3 contains 14 residues. V lost 3 bases, J lost 2 bases, and 10 bases lay in between. Sequenced material: peripheral blood, taken from a patient treated with radiotherapy plus ipilimumab. The chain employs TRBV19 and TRBJ2-5, with TRBD2 as a possible D gene (5 bases). This TCR was recovered from a human donor with non-small cell lung cancer who had stable disease on radiotherapy plus ipilimumab. The DNA for the CDR3 is TGTGCCAGTAGTATCTCGGGATCACAAGAGACCCAGTACTTC. This sequence encodes CASSISGSQETQYF.